These 10 T cell receptor beta chains were all obtained from the same sample, sequenced in a study of long-term antiretroviral therapy in people with HIV. With survey level as its setting, the immunoSEQ assay was v3.0. Here immunoSEQ multiplex PCR was the method, and the copy in TCRdb shows in-frame clones only, minus some. Of tens of thousands of clones in the sample, roughly four fifths are singletons; the top ten hold less than 15%. The sample consisted of unsorted PBMCs, taken less than 1.8 years before starting antiretroviral therapy. These receptors were taken from a middle-aged woman with HIV.

The DNA for the CDR3 is TGTGCCAGCAGCTTACAGCGGGCCCGGAATGAGCAGTTCTTC. Its protein product is CASSLQRARNEQFF. J is TRBJ2-1 and V is TRBV11-2, with D possibly matching TRBD2 (6 bases). V was cut by 2 bases and J by 7 bases, with 12 bases left in between. The CDR3 has 14 residues. The germline CDR1 and CDR2 sequences are SGHAT and FQNNGV.

This clone has just a few counts. The V gene is TRBV4-1, the J gene TRBJ1-2, with unresolved D. CDR3 length: 14 amino acids. V was shortened by 0 bases and J by 2 bases, with 7 bases between the two germline ends. CDR1 is MGHRA, CDR2 YSYEKL, per germline. The CDR3 DNA follows: TGCGCCAGCAGCCAAGATCAGAGGAACTATGGCTACACCTTC. The encoded protein is CASSQDQRNYGYTF.

The chain combines TRBV6-1 with TRBJ2-3; D perhaps matches TRBD1 (6 bases). Germline CDR1 is MNHNS and CDR2 is SASEGT. With 3 bases removed from V and 0 bases from J, the gap between germline ends came to 19 bases. This CDR3 contains 18 residues. DNA for the CDR3: TGTGCCAGCAGTGAGGGGTTGTGGGCAGGGGCTAGCACAGATACGCAGTATTTT. It yields the protein CASSEGLWAGASTDTQYF.

The chain is built from TRBV4-3 and TRBJ1-1; the D is unclear. Trimming removed 0 bases at V and 4 bases at J, with 12 bases between. CDR3 length: 15 residues. From germline, CDR1 is LGHNA and CDR2 YSLEER. CDR3 nucleotide sequence: TGCGCCAGCAGCCAAGATTACCCGGCGGGCACTGAAGCTTTCTTT. Its translation is CASSQDYPAGTEAFF.

The CDR3 here is CSAKRNTEAFF. For the CDR3, the DNA is TGCAGTGCTAAGAGGAACACTGAAGCTTTCTTT. The chain has TRBV20-1 and TRBJ1-1; D unresolved. V was clipped by 4 bases and J by 1 base, with 4 bases between them. The CDR3 is 11 amino acids. CDR1 DFQATT and CDR2 SNEGSKA come from the germline V gene (reference sequence).

J is TRBJ1-1 and V is TRBV7-2, with 11 bases identical to TRBD1. V was pared by 5 bases and J by 6 bases, with 2 bases of the junction left unmatched. This CDR3 is built from 13 residues. Germline CDR1 SGHTA, CDR2 FQGNSA. The CDR3 DNA reads as TGTGCCAGCAGCCCGGACAGGGGGCCTGAAGCTTTCTTT. Amino acid sequence: CASSPDRGPEAFF.

The gene calls are TRBV19 and TRBJ1-5; D may be TRBD1 (5 bases). The CDR3 extends over 14 amino acids. CDR1 and CDR2 (germline): LNHDA, SQIVND (reference sequence). Trimming pared 8 bases from V and 0 bases from J, leaving 11 bases between. CDR3 bases: TGTGCCAGTGACAGTGGATTTAGCAATCAGCCCCAGCATTTT. It translates to CASDSGFSNQPQHF.

This clone showed up just a few times. The chain combines TRBV7-6 with TRBJ2-7; 9 nucleotides agree with TRBD2. Germline-derived CDR1 and CDR2 are SGHVS and FNYEAQ. With 5 bases clipped from V and 5 bases from J, the junction kept 10 bases outside the gene matches. The CDR3 covers 15 residues. This CDR3 is CASSVSSGMGNEQYF. The CDR3 DNA follows: TGTGCCAGCAGCGTTTCTAGCGGGATGGGCAACGAGCAGTACTTC.

This clone occurred a few times. The V and J genes are TRBV6-1 and TRBJ2-7; maybe TRBD2 (6 bases). The CDR3 runs to 14 residues. Germline assignment: CDR1 MNHNS and CDR2 SASEGT. Trimming took off 3 bases at V and 2 bases at J, with 11 bases between the two ends. CDR3 nucleotides: TGTGCCAGCAGTGAGGAGGGACCGACCTACGAGCAGTACTTC. Residues: CASSEEGPTYEQYF.

The rearrangement joins TRBV5-4 to TRBJ1-1; 8 bases are a match to TRBD1. Germline CDR1 SGHNT, CDR2 YYREEE (reference sequence). The CDR3 consists of 16 residues. Losses at the gene ends were 1 base for V and 4 bases for J; bases not matched to a gene: 9. CDR3 DNA sequence: TGTGCCAGCAGCTTGACGGCAGGGGGCGCTGGCACTGAAGCTTTCTTT. It is translated as CASSLTAGGAGTEAFF. The full variable domain, in which reference TRBV5-4 and TRBJ1-1 provide the parts outside the CDR3, is ETGVTQSPTHLIKTRGQQVTLRCSSQSGHNTVSWYQQALGQGPQFIFQYYREEENGRGNFPPRFSGLQFPNYSSELNVNALELDDSALYLCASSLTAGGAGTEAFFGQGTRLTVV.